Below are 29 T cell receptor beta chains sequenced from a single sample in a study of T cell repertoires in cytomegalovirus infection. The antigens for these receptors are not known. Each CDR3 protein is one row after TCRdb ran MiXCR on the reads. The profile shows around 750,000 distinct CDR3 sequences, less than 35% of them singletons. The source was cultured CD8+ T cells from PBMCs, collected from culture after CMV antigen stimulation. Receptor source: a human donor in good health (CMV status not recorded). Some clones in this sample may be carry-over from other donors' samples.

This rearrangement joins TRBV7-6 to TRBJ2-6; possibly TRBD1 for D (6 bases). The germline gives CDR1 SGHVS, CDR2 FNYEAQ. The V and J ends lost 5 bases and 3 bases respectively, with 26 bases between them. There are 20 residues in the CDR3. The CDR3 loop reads CASSQLGPGVISGGANVLTF. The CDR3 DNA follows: TGTGCCAGCAGCCAGCTAGGACCAGGGGTGATCTCTGGTGGGGCCAACGTCCTGACTTTC. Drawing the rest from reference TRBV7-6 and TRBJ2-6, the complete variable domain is GAGVSQSPRYKVTKRGQDVALRCDPISGHVSLYWYRQALGQGPEFLTYFNYEAQQDKSGLPNDRFSAERPEGSISTLTIQRTEQRDSAMYRCASSQLGPGVISGGANVLTFGAGSRLTVL.

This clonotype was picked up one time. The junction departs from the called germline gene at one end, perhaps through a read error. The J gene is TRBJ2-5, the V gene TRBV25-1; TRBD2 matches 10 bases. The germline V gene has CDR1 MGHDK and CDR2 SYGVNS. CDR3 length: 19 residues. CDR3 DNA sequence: TGTGCCAGCAGTAAATATTCGCTAGCGGGGGTCCGGAGTGAAGAGACCCAGTACTTC. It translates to CASSKYSLAGVRSEETQYF.

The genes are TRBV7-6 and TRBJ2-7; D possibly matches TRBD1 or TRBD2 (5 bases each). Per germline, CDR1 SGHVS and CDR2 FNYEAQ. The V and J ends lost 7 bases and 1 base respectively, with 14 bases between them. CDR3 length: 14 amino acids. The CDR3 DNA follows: TGTGCCAGCACCTTTGGGACCGTTTCCTACGAGCAGTACTTC. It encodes CASTFGTVSYEQYF.

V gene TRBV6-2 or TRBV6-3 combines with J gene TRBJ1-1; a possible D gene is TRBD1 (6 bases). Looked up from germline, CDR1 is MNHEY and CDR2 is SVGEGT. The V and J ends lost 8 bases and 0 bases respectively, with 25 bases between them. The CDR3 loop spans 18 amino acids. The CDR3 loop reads CASPPTGSPWGLNTEAFF. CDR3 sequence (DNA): TGTGCCAGCCCCCCTACAGGGAGTCCATGGGGTCTGAACACTGAAGCTTTCTTT.

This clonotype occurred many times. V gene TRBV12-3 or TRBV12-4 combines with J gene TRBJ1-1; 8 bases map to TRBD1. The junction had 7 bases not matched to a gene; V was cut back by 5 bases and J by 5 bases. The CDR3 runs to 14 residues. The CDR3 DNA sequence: TGTGCCAGCAGTATAACAGGGGGGTGGACTGAAGCTTTCTTT. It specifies CASSITGGWTEAFF.

For the CDR3, the DNA is TGTGCCAGCAGTTACAGCGGGGTGATAGATACGCAGTATTTT. Translated: CASSYSGVIDTQYF. The chain uses TRBV6-2 or TRBV6-3 and TRBJ2-3; 7 nucleotides agree with TRBD2. CDR1 MNHEY and CDR2 SVGEGT come from the germline V gene. The CDR3 is made up of 14 amino acids. J gave up 5 bases and V 2 bases, and 4 bases lay outside the gene matches.

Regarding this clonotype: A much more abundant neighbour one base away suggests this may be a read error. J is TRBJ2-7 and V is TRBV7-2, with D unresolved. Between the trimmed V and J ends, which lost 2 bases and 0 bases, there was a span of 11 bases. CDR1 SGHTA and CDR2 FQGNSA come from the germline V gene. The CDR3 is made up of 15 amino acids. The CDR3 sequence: CASSLWFGSSYEQYV. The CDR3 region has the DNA TGTGCCAGCAGCTTATGGTTCGGCAGCTCCTACGAGCAGTACGTC.

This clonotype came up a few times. The CDR3: CAISERMGREEGETQYF. In nucleotides, the CDR3 is TGTGCCATCAGTGAACGGATGGGTAGGGAAGAGGGAGAGACCCAGTACTTC. The genes are TRBV10-3 and TRBJ2-5, with a possible D match to TRBD2 (5 bases). The V end lost 3 bases, the J end lost 4 bases, and 21 bases lay between the germline ends. The germline V gene has CDR1 ENHRY and CDR2 SYGVKD. The CDR3 runs 17 residues.

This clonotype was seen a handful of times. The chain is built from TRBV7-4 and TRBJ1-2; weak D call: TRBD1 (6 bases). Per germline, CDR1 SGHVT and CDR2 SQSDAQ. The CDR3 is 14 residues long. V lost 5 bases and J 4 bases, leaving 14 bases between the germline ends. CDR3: CASSARTAVYGYTF. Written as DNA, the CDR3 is TGTGCCAGCAGCGCCCGGACAGCTGTCTATGGCTACACCTTC.

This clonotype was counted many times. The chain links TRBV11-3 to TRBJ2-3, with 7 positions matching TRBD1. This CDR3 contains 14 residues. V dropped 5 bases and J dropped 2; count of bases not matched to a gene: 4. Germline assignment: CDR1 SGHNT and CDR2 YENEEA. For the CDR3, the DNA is TGTGCCAGCAGCAGGACAGGCCTCACAGATACGCAGTATTTT. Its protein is CASSRTGLTDTQYF.

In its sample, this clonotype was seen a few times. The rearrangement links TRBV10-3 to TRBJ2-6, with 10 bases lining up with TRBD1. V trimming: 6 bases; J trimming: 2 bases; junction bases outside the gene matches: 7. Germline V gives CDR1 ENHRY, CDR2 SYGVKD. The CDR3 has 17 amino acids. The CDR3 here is CAIRQGQGTAGANVLTF. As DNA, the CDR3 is TGTGCCATCAGACAGGGACAGGGGACGGCTGGGGCCAACGTCCTGACTTTC.

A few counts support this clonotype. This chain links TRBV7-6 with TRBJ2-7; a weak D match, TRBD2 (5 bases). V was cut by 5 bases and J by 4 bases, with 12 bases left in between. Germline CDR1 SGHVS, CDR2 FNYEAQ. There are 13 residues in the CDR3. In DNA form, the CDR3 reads TGTGCCAGCAGCGTTCCGGGCGGGTACGAGCAGTACTTC. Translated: CASSVPGGYEQYF.

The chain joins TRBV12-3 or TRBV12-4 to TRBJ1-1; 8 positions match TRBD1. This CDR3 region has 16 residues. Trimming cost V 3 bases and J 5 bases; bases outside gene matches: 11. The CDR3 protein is CASSFGTGVVNTEAFF. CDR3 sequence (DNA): TGTGCCAGCAGTTTTGGGACAGGAGTTGTTAATACTGAAGCTTTCTTT.

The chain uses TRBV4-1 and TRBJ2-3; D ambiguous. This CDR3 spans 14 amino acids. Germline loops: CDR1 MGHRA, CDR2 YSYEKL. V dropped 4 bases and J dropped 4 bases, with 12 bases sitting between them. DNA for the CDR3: TGCGCCAGCAGCCTTGGGATCGGCGCAGATACGCAGTATTTT. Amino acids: CASSLGIGADTQYF.

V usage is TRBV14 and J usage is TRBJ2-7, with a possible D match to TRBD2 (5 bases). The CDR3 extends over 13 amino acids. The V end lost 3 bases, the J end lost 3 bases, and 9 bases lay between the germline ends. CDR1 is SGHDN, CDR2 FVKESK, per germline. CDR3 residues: CASSHGRFYEQYF. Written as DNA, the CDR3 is TGTGCCAGCAGCCATGGGAGATTCTACGAGCAGTACTTC.

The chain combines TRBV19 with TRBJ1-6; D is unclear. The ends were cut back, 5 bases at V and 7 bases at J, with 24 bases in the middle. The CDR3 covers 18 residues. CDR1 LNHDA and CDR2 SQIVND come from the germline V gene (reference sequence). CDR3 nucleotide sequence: TGTGCCAGTAGTCTAAGGAGATTGTCCGGGATCCTAAATTCACCCCTCCACTTT. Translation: CASSLRRLSGILNSPLHF. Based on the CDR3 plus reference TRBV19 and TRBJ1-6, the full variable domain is DGGITQSPKYLFRKEGQNVTLSCEQNLNHDAMYWYRQDPGQGLRLIYYSQIVNDFQKGDIAEGYSVSREKKESFPLTVTSAQKNPTAFYLCASSLRRLSGILNSPLHFGNGTRLTVT.

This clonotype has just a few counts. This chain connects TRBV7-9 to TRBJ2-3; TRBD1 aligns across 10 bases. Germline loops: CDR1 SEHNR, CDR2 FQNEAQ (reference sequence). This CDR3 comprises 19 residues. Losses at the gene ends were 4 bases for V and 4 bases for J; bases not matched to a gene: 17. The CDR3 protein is CASSWAPGQGTDSADTQYF. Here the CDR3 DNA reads TGTGCCAGCAGCTGGGCGCCGGGACAGGGGACAGATAGCGCAGATACGCAGTATTTT. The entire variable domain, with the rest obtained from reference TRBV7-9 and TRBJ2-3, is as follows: DTGVSQNPRHKITKRGQNVTFRCDPISEHNRLYWYRQTLGQGPEFLTYFQNEAQLEKSRLLSDRFSAERPKGSFSTLEIQRTEQGDSAMYLCASSWAPGQGTDSADTQYFGPGTRLTVL.

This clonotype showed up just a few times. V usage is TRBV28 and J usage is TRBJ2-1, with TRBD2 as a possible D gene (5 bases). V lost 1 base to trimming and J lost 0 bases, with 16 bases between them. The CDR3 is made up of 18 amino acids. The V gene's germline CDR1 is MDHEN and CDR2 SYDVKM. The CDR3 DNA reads TGTGCCAGCAGTTTATTCCTCGTTGAGGGATTCTCCTACAATGAGCAGTTCTTC. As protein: CASSLFLVEGFSYNEQFF.

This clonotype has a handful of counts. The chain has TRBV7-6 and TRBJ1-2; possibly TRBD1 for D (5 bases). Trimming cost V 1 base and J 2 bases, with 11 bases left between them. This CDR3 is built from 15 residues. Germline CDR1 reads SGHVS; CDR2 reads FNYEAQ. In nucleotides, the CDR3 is TGTGCCAGCAGCTTAGGCTGGGGGGTAAACTATGGCTACACCTTC. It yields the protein CASSLGWGVNYGYTF.

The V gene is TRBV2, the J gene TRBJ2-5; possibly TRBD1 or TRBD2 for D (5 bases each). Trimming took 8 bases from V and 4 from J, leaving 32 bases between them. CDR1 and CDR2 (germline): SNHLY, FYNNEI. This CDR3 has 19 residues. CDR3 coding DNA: TGTGCCAGCTGGGGGTCTTACGAGACTCCGGACGAGGGGAGAGAGACCCAGTACTTC. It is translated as CASWGSYETPDEGRETQYF.

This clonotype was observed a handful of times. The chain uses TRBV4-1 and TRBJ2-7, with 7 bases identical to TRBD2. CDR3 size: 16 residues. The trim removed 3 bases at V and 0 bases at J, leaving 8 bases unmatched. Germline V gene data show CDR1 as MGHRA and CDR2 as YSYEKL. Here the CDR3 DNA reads TGCGCCAGCAGCCATCCCAGCGGGGCTAGCTCCTACGAGCAGTACTTC. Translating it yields CASSHPSGASSYEQYF.

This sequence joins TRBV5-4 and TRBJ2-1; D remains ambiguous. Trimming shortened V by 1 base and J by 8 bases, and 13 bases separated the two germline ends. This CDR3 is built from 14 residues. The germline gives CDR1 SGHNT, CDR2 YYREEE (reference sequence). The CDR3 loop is CASSLRPDGDEQFF. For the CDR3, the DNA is TGTGCCAGCAGCTTGCGTCCAGACGGCGATGAGCAGTTCTTC.

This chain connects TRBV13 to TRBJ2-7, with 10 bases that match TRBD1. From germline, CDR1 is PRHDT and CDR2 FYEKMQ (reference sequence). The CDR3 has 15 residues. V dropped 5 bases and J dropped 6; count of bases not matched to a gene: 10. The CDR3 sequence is CASSQRQGALGEQYF. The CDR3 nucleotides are TGTGCCAGCAGCCAGCGACAGGGGGCTCTGGGCGAGCAGTACTTC.

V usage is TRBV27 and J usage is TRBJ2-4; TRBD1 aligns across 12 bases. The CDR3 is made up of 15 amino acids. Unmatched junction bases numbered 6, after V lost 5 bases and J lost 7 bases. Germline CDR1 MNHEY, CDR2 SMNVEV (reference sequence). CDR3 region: CASSPGTGGGNIQYF. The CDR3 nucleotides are TGTGCCAGCAGTCCAGGGACAGGGGGCGGGAACATTCAGTACTTC.

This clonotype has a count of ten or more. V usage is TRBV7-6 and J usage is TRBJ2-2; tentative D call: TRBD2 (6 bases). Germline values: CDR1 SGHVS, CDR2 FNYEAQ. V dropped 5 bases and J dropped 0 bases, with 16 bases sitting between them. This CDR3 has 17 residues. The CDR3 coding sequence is TGTGCCAGCAGCCCTCTACTTGGCGGGGCGAACACCGGGGAGCTGTTTTTT. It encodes CASSPLLGGANTGELFF.

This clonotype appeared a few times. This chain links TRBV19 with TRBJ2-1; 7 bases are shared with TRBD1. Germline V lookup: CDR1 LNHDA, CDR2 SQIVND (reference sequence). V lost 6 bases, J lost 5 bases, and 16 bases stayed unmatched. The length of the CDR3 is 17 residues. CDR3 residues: CASSVLPPIGTDNEQFF. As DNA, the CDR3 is TGTGCCAGTAGCGTACTCCCGCCCATTGGGACAGACAATGAGCAGTTCTTC.

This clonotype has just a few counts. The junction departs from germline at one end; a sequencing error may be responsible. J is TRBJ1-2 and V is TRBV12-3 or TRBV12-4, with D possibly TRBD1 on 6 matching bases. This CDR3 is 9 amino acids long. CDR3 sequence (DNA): TGTGCCAGCAGTTTGGGGGGGCTGTTC. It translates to CASSLGGLF.

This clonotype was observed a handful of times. The CDR3 bases are TGTGCCAGCAGTTCGAGGGGGGCGAGAGAAAAACTGTTTTTT. Protein sequence: CASSSRGAREKLFF. This sequence joins TRBV12-3 or TRBV12-4 and TRBJ1-4; TRBD1 is a possible D gene (6 bases). The CDR3 covers 14 residues. V shed 4 bases and J shed 8 bases, with 14 bases lying between them.

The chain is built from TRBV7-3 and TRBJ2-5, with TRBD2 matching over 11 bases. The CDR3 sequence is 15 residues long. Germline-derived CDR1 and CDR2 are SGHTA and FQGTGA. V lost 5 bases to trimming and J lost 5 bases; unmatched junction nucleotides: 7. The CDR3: CASSRGVAGGETQYF. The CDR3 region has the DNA TGTGCCAGCAGCAGGGGGGTAGCGGGGGGGGAGACCCAGTACTTC.